These T cell receptor beta chains were read from a single sample in a study of glioma-infiltrating T cells after dendritic cell vaccination. Measured with immunoSEQ multiplex PCR; TCRdb has only the in-frame clones, and not every one. The table has about 82,000 clones, approximately 90% seen once. The sequenced sample was blood, obtained before dendritic cell vaccination. These receptor sequences come from a human donor with glioblastoma. Each CDR3 is given without its conserved first and last residue.

cdr3_aa: ASTFRPDRSPV; j_call: TRBJ2-7; v_call: TRBV19
cdr3_aa: ASSPQGQGNTIY; j_call: TRBJ1-3; v_call: TRBV6-5
cdr3_aa: ASSSVRGRVEKLF; j_call: TRBJ1-4; v_call: TRBV6-5
cdr3_aa: ASSLTGGVGSKNIQY; j_call: TRBJ2-4; v_call: TRBV5-1
cdr3_aa: ASSLGLAGEQY; j_call: TRBJ2-7; v_call: TRBV11-2
cdr3_aa: AIRASGGLYYEQY; j_call: TRBJ2-7; v_call: TRBV10-3
cdr3_aa: ASSLGQESEKLF; j_call: TRBJ1-4; v_call: TRBV5-1
cdr3_aa: ASSSTGWSYNEQF; j_call: TRBJ2-1; v_call: TRBV19
cdr3_aa: ASSFSGLLDNEQF; j_call: TRBJ2-1; v_call: TRBV27
cdr3_aa: ASLVGPANTGELF; j_call: TRBJ2-2; v_call: TRBV6-5
cdr3_aa: ASSSSGDTTDTQY; j_call: TRBJ2-3; v_call: TRBV5-1
cdr3_aa: ASSFGGDNYGYT; j_call: TRBJ1-2; v_call: TRBV5-8
cdr3_aa: ATLGAGVNYGYT; j_call: TRBJ1-2; v_call: TRBV27
cdr3_aa: ASKSDRADYGYT; j_call: TRBJ1-2; v_call: TRBV19
cdr3_aa: ASSLERGGETQY; j_call: TRBJ2-5; v_call: TRBV5-1
cdr3_aa: ASSLSSGRNEQF; j_call: TRBJ2-1; v_call: TRBV13
cdr3_aa: ASRMGTGGDGYT; j_call: TRBJ1-2; v_call: TRBV6-1
cdr3_aa: ASSASQTGVEQY; j_call: TRBJ2-7; v_call: TRBV11-2